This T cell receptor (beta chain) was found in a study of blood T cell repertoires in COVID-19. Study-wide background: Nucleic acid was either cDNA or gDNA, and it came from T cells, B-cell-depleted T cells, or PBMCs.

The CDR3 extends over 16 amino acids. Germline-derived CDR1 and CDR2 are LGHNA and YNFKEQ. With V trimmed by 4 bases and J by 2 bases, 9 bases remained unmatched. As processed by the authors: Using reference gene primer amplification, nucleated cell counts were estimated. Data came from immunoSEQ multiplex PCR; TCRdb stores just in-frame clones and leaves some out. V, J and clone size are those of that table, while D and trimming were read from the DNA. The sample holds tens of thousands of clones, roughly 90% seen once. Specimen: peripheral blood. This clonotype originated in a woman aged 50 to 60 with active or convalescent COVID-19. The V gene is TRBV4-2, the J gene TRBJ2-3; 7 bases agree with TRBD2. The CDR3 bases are TGTGCCAGCAGCCCCGGTGGCGGGGGTCCCACAGATACGCAGTATTTT. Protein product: CASSPGGGGPTDTQYF.